Here is one TCR beta chain with its context. The CDR3 has 18 residues. Trimming cost V 0 bases and J 1 base, with 18 bases left between them. CDR1 and CDR2 from the germline V gene are LGHNA and YSLEER. This sample was taken from a study of blood T cell repertoires in COVID-19. Original processing methods: By means of reference gene primer amplification, nucleated cell counts were estimated. Repertoires were generated with immunoSEQ multiplex PCR, while TCRdb's copy carries only in-frame clones and drops some. V, J and clone size are taken as reported in that table, and D and trimming were inferred from the DNA itself. The profile shows 25,000 to 35,000 clones, around four fifths of them singletons.

The V and J genes are TRBV4-3 and TRBJ1-2; a weak D match, TRBD1 (6 bases). This TCR was recovered from a woman between 70 and 85 years old with active or convalescent COVID-19. The sample taken for sequencing was peripheral blood. In DNA form, the CDR3 reads TGCGCCAGCAGCCAAGAGGTGACCGGGACAATGAGTAACTATGGCTACACCTTC. Its translation is CASSQEVTGTMSNYGYTF.